Shown below are 21 T cell receptor beta chains from a single sample sequenced in a study of somatic mutations in cytotoxic T cells in rheumatoid arthritis. Measured with immunoSEQ multiplex PCR; TCRdb has only the in-frame clones, and not every one. The profile covers some 17,000 clones, with 60% to 85% appearing a single time and about 5.1% taken by the ten largest. Sequencing was done on a sample of CD8+ T cells sorted from blood. The receptors here all came from an adult with rheumatoid arthritis.

CDR3 sequence (DNA): TGTGCCAGCAGCTGGGGGACAGACCGGGAGCAGTACTTC. This sequence encodes CASSWGTDREQYF. The chain carries TRBV7-2 and TRBJ2-7, with 7 bases identical to TRBD1. CDR3 size: 13 residues. Germline assignment: CDR1 SGHTA and CDR2 FQGNSA. The ends lost 4 bases at V and 7 bases at J; junction bases unmatched: 7. The full variable domain, with the rest looked up from reference TRBV7-2 and TRBJ2-7, is GAGVSQSPSNKVTEKGKDVELRCDPISGHTALYWYRQSLGQGLEFLIYFQGNSAPDKSGLPSDRFSAERTGGSVSTLTIQRTQQEDSAVYLCASSWGTDREQYFGPGTRLTVT.

This sequence joins TRBV25-1 and TRBJ2-5; perhaps TRBD1 as D (6 bases). The V end was cut by 4 bases, the J end by 1 base, with 22 bases between. Germline CDR1 and CDR2: MGHDK and SYGVNS. CDR3 length: 18 residues. CDR3 protein: CASSGEQQGPSRQETQYF. The CDR3, as DNA: TGTGCCAGCAGTGGAGAGCAACAGGGTCCCTCCCGCCAAGAGACCCAGTACTTC.

In the case of this clone: The DNA is omitted, as the CDR3 cannot be located on it reliably, and the CDR3 follows TCRdb's listing. This sequence joins TRBV6-5 and TRBJ1-2; the table's D gene call, TRBD1, was not cross checked with the DNA. In germline, CDR1 is MNHEY, CDR2 SVGAGI. The CDR3 is 14 residues long, counting both termini. The CDR3 protein is CASSSSDRGDGYTF.

The chain links TRBV5-6 to TRBJ2-7; D is perhaps TRBD2 (5 bases). V was shortened by 4 bases and J by 1 base, with 12 bases between the two germline ends. This CDR3 spans 14 amino acids. The germline V gene has CDR1 SGHDT and CDR2 YYEEEE. In nucleotides, the CDR3 is TGTGCCAGCAGCCGTGCGCCGGGGTCCTACGAGCAGTACTTC. Its protein is CASSRAPGSYEQYF.

The sample holds a few counts of this clone. CDR3 in DNA: TGCGCCAGCAGCTCCTCCTCCTATGGCTACACCTTC. The encoded protein is CASSSSSYGYTF. This rearrangement joins TRBV5-1 to TRBJ1-2; D ambiguous. Trimming removed 3 bases at V and 4 bases at J, with 7 bases between. CDR3 length: 12 residues. The germline CDR1 and CDR2 sequences are SGHRS and YFSETQ. The whole variable domain, filled in from reference TRBV5-1 and TRBJ1-2, reads KAGVTQTPRYLIKTRGQQVTLSCSPISGHRSVSWYQQTPGQGLQFLFEYFSETQRNKGNFPGRFSGRQFSNSRSEMNVSTLELGDSALYLCASSSSSYGYTFGSGTRLTVV.

V is TRBV27 and J is TRBJ1-4; 8 bases are shared with TRBD1. The CDR3 runs to 15 residues. The V segment lost 4 bases and the J segment 8 bases; nucleotides outside the gene matches: 9. Germline lookup yields CDR1 MNHEY and CDR2 SMNVEV (reference sequence). The CDR3 reads CASSSYRGSREKLFF. CDR3 nucleotide sequence: TGTGCCAGCAGTTCCTACAGGGGGTCAAGGGAAAAACTGTTTTTT.

This chain joins TRBV6-1 and TRBJ1-1, with a weak D call TRBD1 (5 bases). V was shortened by 7 bases and J by 1 base, with 13 bases between the two germline ends. This CDR3 has 14 amino acids. Germline V gives CDR1 MNHNS, CDR2 SASEGT. For the CDR3, the DNA is TGTGCCAGCACTATTGGGACGGAGAACACTGAAGCTTTCTTT. Its translation: CASTIGTENTEAFF.

V and J are TRBV25-1 and TRBJ2-7; D is possibly TRBD1 (5 bases). The CDR3 totals 15 residues. Germline lookup yields CDR1 MGHDK and CDR2 SYGVNS. Trimming left V 1 base short and J 7 bases short, with 17 bases between. The CDR3 DNA reads TGTGCCAGCAGTGAATTTGTCTCAGGACCAGGGGAGCAGTACTTC. This encodes CASSEFVSGPGEQYF.

This clone is a singleton in its sample. The chain joins TRBV11-2 to TRBJ2-7; D ambiguous. There are 13 residues in the CDR3. Germline CDR1 is SGHAT and CDR2 is FQNNGV. Trimming removed 5 bases from V and 1 base from J, with 9 bases in between. The CDR3 protein is CASSPTESYEQYF. Written as DNA, the CDR3 is TGTGCCAGCAGCCCTACAGAGTCCTACGAGCAGTACTTC. The full variable domain, completed using reference TRBV11-2 and TRBJ2-7, is EAGVAQSPRYKIIEKRQSVAFWCNPISGHATLYWYQQILGQGPKLLIQFQNNGVVDDSQLPKDRFSAERLKGVDSTLKIQPAKLEDSAVYLCASSPTESYEQYFGPGTRLTVT.

The chain couples TRBV29-1 to TRBJ2-3; D unclear. The V gene lost 3 bases and the J gene lost 4 bases, with 23 bases spanning the gap. The CDR3 length is 17 residues. The germline CDR1 and CDR2 sequences are SQVTM and ANQGSEA. This CDR3 reads CSVDSATNLGPADTQYF. CDR3 nucleotide sequence: TGCAGCGTTGATTCAGCCACAAATCTGGGCCCCGCAGATACGCAGTATTTT.

The chain employs TRBV7-9 and TRBJ2-5; 14 bases fit TRBD2. V was pared by 6 bases and J by 3 bases, with 6 bases of the junction left unmatched. The germline gives CDR1 SEHNR, CDR2 FQNEAQ (reference sequence). The CDR3 covers 16 residues. The CDR3 reads CASRTKGLAGEETQYF. CDR3 bases: TGTGCCAGCAGAACAAAGGGACTAGCGGGGGAAGAGACCCAGTACTTC.

Details on this clone: The sample holds other DNA sequences that translate to the same CDR3. The chain combines TRBV25-1 with TRBJ2-7; D is perhaps TRBD2 (5 bases). The V end lost 4 bases, the J end lost 4 bases, and 5 bases lay between the germline ends. Germline V gene data show CDR1 as MGHDK and CDR2 as SYGVNS. This CDR3 spans 11 amino acids. In nucleotides, the CDR3 is TGTGCCAGCAGTGGAGGGTACGAGCAGTACTTC. The encoded protein is CASSGGYEQYF.

This clone was counted a few times. As DNA, the CDR3 is TGTGCCACCAGCAGCGGGCAGAGCGAGCAGTACTTC. Translation: CATSSGQSEQYF. V usage is TRBV15 and J usage is TRBJ2-7; D is unclear. This CDR3 is 12 amino acids long. The germline V and J ends were trimmed by 3 bases and 6 bases, with 9 bases remaining between them. CDR1 is LNHNV, CDR2 YYDKDF, per germline (reference sequence).

The chain uses TRBV7-2 and TRBJ2-6; no reliable D call. Trimming pared 3 bases from V and 3 bases from J, leaving 3 bases between. Germline V gene sequence: CDR1 SGHTA, CDR2 FQGNSA. The CDR3 length is 13 residues. The CDR3 coding sequence is TGTGCCAGCAGCTTTTTTGGGGCCAACGTCCTGACTTTC. Its translation: CASSFFGANVLTF.

This chain joins TRBV5-1 and TRBJ1-6, with a possible D match to TRBD1 (6 bases). The ends were cut back, 4 bases at V and 10 bases at J, with 18 bases in the middle. The CDR3 sequence is 15 residues long. In germline, CDR1 is SGHRS, CDR2 YFSETQ. CDR3 in DNA: TGCGCCAGCAGCACCCCGACCGAGGGGGGATCACCCCTCCACTTT. Translation gives CASSTPTEGGSPLHF.

The genes are TRBV7-9 and TRBJ1-2; a weak D match, TRBD1 (5 bases). This CDR3 comprises 13 residues. Between the trimmed V and J ends, which lost 5 bases and 6 bases, there was a span of 13 bases. Looked up from germline, CDR1 is SEHNR and CDR2 is FQNEAQ (reference sequence). The CDR3 loop is CASSEGFGNGYTF. The CDR3 nucleotides read TGTGCCAGCAGCGAGGGGTTCGGGAATGGCTACACCTTC.

The chain couples TRBV9 to TRBJ2-7; a possible D gene is TRBD1 (5 bases). The germline V gene has CDR1 SGDLS and CDR2 YYNGEE. Trimming took off 3 bases at V and 0 bases at J, with 13 bases between the two ends. The length of the CDR3 is 15 residues. CDR3: CASSEGSHSSYEQYF. The CDR3 DNA is TGTGCCAGCAGCGAGGGGTCCCATTCCTCCTACGAGCAGTACTTC.

The J gene is TRBJ1-6, the V gene TRBV23-1, with D uncertain. TRBV23-1 is an open reading frame whose function is uncertain. The CDR3 covers 15 residues. V lost 7 bases and J 5 bases, leaving 15 bases between the germline ends. In nucleotides, the CDR3 is TGCGCCAGCACCATAAGGGCACACCATAATTCACCCCTCCACTTT. It specifies CASTIRAHHNSPLHF.

The V and J genes are TRBV19 and TRBJ2-1; 7 bases line up with TRBD1. Trimming cost V 2 bases and J 8 bases; bases outside gene matches: 3. In germline, CDR1 is LNHDA, CDR2 SQIVND (reference sequence). The length of the CDR3 is 13 residues. For the CDR3, the DNA is TGTGCCAGTAGTATAAGCCAGGGGGATGAGCAGTTCTTC. Translation: CASSISQGDEQFF.

This sequence joins TRBV18 and TRBJ2-5, with 10 bases identical to TRBD1. CDR1 is KGHSH and CDR2 is LQKENI in the germline V gene. V lost 3 bases, J lost 3 bases, and 1 base stayed unmatched. The CDR3 totals 14 residues. Here the CDR3 reads CASSPGTGEETQYF. The DNA for the CDR3 is TGTGCCAGCTCACCCGGGACAGGGGAAGAGACCCAGTACTTC. Drawing the rest from reference TRBV18 and TRBJ2-5, the complete variable domain is NAGVMQNPRHLVRRRGQEARLRCSPMKGHSHVYWYRQLPEEGLKFMVYLQKENIIDESGMPKERFSAEFPKEGPSILRIQQVVRGDSAAYFCASSPGTGEETQYFGPGTRLLVL.

This rearrangement joins TRBV7-9 to TRBJ1-2; D gene ambiguous. Germline values: CDR1 SEHNR, CDR2 FQNEAQ (reference sequence). V was shortened by 0 bases and J by 8 bases, with 10 bases between the two germline ends. CDR3 length equals 13 residues. The CDR3 region has the DNA TGTGCCAGCAGCTTAGCCGGCGATTGGGGCTACACCTTC. It translates to CASSLAGDWGYTF.